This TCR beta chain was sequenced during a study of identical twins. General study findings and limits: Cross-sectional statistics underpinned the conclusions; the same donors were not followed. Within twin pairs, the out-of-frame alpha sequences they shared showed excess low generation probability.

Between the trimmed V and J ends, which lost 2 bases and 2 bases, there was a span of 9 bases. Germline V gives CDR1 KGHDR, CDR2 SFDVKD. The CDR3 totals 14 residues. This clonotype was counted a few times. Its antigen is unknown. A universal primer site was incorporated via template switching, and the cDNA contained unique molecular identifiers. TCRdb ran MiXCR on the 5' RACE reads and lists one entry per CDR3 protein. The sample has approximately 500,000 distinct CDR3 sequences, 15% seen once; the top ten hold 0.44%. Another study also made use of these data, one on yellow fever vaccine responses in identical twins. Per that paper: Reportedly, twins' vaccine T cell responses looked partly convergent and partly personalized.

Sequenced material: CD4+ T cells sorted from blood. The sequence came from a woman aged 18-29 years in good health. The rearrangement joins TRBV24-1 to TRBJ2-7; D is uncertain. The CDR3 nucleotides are TGTGCCACCAGTGATTCCACAACTCCCTACGAGCAGTACTTC. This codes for CATSDSTTPYEQYF.